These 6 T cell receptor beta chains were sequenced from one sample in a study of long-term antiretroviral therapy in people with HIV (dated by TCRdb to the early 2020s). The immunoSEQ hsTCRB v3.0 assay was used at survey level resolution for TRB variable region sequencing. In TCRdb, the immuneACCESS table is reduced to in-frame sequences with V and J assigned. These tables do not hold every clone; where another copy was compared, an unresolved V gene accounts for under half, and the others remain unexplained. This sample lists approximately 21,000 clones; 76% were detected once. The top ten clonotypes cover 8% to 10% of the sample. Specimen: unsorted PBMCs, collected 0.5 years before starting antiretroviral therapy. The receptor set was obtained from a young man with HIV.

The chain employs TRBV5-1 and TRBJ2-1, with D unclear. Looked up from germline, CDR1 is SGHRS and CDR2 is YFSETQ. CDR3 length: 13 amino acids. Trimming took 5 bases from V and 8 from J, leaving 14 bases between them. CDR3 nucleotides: TGCGCCAGCAGACTGGTCCCCAGAGATGAGCAGTTCTTC. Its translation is CASRLVPRDEQFF. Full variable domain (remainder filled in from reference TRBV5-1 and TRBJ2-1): KAGVTQTPRYLIKTRGQQVTLSCSPISGHRSVSWYQQTPGQGLQFLFEYFSETQRNKGNFPGRFSGRQFSNSRSEMNVSTLELGDSALYLCASRLVPRDEQFFGPGTRLTVL.

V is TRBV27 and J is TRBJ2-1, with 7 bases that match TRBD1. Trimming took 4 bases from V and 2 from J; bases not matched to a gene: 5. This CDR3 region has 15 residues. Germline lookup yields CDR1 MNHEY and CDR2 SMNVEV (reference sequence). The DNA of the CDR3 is TGTGCCAGCAGTTGGGACAGCCCCACCTACAATGAGCAGTTCTTC. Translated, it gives CASSWDSPTYNEQFF.

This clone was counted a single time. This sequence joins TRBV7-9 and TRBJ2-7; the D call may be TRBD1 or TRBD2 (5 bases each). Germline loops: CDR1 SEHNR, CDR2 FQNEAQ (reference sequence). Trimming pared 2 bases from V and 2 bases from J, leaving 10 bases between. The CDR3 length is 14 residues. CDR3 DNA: TGTGCCAGCAGCTTACCGGGACCGGCCTACGAGCAGTACTTC. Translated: CASSLPGPAYEQYF.

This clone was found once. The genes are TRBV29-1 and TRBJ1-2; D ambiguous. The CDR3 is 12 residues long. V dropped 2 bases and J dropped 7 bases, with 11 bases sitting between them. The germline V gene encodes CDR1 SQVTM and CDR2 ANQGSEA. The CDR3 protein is CSVESRLAGYTF. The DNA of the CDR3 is TGCAGCGTTGAAAGTAGGCTGGCTGGCTACACCTTC.

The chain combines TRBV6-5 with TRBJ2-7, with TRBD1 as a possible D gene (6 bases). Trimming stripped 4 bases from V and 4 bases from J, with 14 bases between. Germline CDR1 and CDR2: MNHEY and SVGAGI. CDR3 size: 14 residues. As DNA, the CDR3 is TGTGCCAGCAGTTTGTACAGGGAAGGGTACGAGCAGTACTTC. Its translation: CASSLYREGYEQYF.

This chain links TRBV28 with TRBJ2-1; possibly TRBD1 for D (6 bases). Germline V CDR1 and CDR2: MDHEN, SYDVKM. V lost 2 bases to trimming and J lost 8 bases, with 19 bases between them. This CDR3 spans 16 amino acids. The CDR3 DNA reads TGTGCCAGCAGTTTACCCAGGGGTCCTAGTGGTGATGAGCAGTTCTTC. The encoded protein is CASSLPRGPSGDEQFF.